This T cell receptor beta chain is drawn from a study of T cells in Graves' hyperthyroidism and ophthalmopathy. General study results and limits: The blood repertoire included most of the expanded thyroid clonotypes above 0.001.

Amplified TCR beta CDR3 regions derived from RNA transcripts. Carried out on the TCR CDR3, a first-round RT-PCR used the HTBI primer set. A single record per CDR3 protein comes from TCRdb applying MiXCR to the multiplex PCR reads. The table has approximately 740,000 distinct CDR3 sequences, 11% to 15% seen once. Diagnostic decisions used clinical symptoms, serum thyroxine and TRAb, thyroid ultrasound and orbital computed tomography. It was 10 ml of fresh peripheral blood that supplied the PBMCs. As for this clonotype: The target antigen is unknown.

Sequencing was performed on blood. The sequence was obtained from a woman younger than 35 with Graves' hyperthyroidism.

The chain's CDR3 is CASSQAGWTGELFF. The CDR3 region has the DNA TGTGCCAGCAGCCAAGCGGGGTGGACCGGGGAGCTGTTTTTT. The chain couples TRBV3-1 to TRBJ2-2; the D gene is possibly TRBD2 (5 bases). Germline loops: CDR1 LGHDT, CDR2 YNNKEL (reference sequence). The CDR3 extends over 14 amino acids. Trimming pared 1 base from V and 5 bases from J, leaving 8 bases between.